This passage covers 14 T cell receptor beta chains from one sample sequenced in a study of vaccination and CD4 T cells after COVID-19. Treatment of the sample: roughly 10-day PBMC culture with coronavirus spike peptide pools or control peptides (ViraFEST assay). No antigen has been identified for these receptors. With the Oncomine TCR Beta short-read assay, DNA from cultured CD4+ T cells was sequenced. TCRdb independently ran MiXCR on the PCR reads; one entry per CDR3 protein. The table shows 9,500 to 11,000 distinct CDR3 sequences, with about 33% occurring only once. This specimen was CD4+ T cells from blood, cultured in vitro, taken after SARS-CoV-2 vaccination. These receptors originate from a human donor who had recovered from COVID-19.

The chain couples TRBV28 to TRBJ1-6, with TRBD1 identical over 7 bases. The ends lost 3 bases at V and 2 bases at J; junction bases unmatched: 1. CDR1 is MDHEN and CDR2 is SYDVKM in the germline V gene. The CDR3 runs 15 residues. CDR3 loop: CASSFRGPYNSPLHF. DNA of the CDR3: TGTGCCAGCAGTTTTAGGGGGCCCTATAATTCACCCCTCCACTTT.

This clonotype was seen only a few times. The chain employs TRBV7-2 and TRBJ2-7; 13 bases match TRBD2. CDR1 and CDR2 from the germline V gene are SGHTA and FQGNSA. Trimming took 5 bases from V and 6 from J; bases not matched to a gene: 7. CDR3 length: 15 amino acids. The CDR3 loop is CASSPGLAGASEQYF. DNA of the CDR3: TGTGCCAGCAGCCCAGGACTAGCGGGAGCCTCCGAGCAGTACTTC.

This sequence joins TRBV5-1 and TRBJ1-6; no clear D gene. Trimming cost V 4 bases and J 14 bases, with 16 bases left between them. The CDR3 length is 13 residues. CDR1 is SGHRS and CDR2 is YFSETQ in the germline V gene. CDR3 sequence reads: CASSPGPEQSLHF. The CDR3 coding sequence is TGCGCCAGCAGCCCGGGCCCCGAACAATCCCTCCACTTT.

The chain couples TRBV6-2 or TRBV6-3 to TRBJ1-1, with 7 bases identical to TRBD1. The junction had 4 bases not matched to a gene; V was cut back by 8 bases and J by 1 base. Germline assignment: CDR1 MNHEY and CDR2 SVGEGT. The CDR3 sequence is 13 residues long. The DNA of the CDR3 is TGTGCCAGCGTCAGACAGGGGAACACTGAAGCTTTCTTT. Residues: CASVRQGNTEAFF.

In its sample, this clonotype was seen a few times. This sequence joins TRBV20-1 and TRBJ2-5, with TRBD1 matching over 7 bases. The CDR3 is 13 residues long. CDR1 DFQATT and CDR2 SNEGSKA come from the germline V gene (reference sequence). The ends lost 6 bases at V and 1 base at J; junction bases unmatched: 5. The CDR3 bases are TGCAGTGCGGCCAGGGACAGCCAAGAGACCCAGTACTTC. Encoded protein: CSAARDSQETQYF.

By sample share, this clonotype is medium-sized (0.01 to 0.1%). This chain joins TRBV20-1 and TRBJ2-1; the D gene is possibly TRBD2 (5 bases). Per the germline V gene, CDR1 is DFQATT and CDR2 is SNEGSKA (reference sequence). This CDR3 has 12 residues. V lost 6 bases to trimming and J lost 6 bases, with 12 bases between them. The DNA for the CDR3 is TGCAGTGCGGGAAAAGAGGGCAATGAGCAGTTCTTC. Encoded protein: CSAGKEGNEQFF.

This clonotype was observed a few times. V is TRBV20-1 and J is TRBJ2-2, with 12 bases matching TRBD2. Germline CDR1 and CDR2: DFQATT and SNEGSKA (reference sequence). V was clipped by 5 bases and J by 4 bases; unmatched bases: 5. There are 15 residues in the CDR3. The CDR3 bases are TGCAGTGCTGTACTAGCGGGAGGCGCCACCGGGGAGCTGTTTTTT. Residues: CSAVLAGGATGELFF.

The chain combines TRBV6-2 or TRBV6-3 with TRBJ2-1, with D perhaps being TRBD1 or TRBD2 (5 bases each). The germline V gene has CDR1 MNHEY and CDR2 SVGEGT. The CDR3 consists of 15 residues. With 5 bases removed from V and 2 bases from J, the gap between germline ends came to 13 bases. In DNA form, the CDR3 reads TGTGCCAGCAGTCACCGGGACGGTACCTACAATGAGCAGTTCTTC. Amino acid sequence: CASSHRDGTYNEQFF.

V and J are TRBV6-1 and TRBJ2-2, with 7 nucleotides matching TRBD1. Per the germline V gene, CDR1 is MNHNS and CDR2 is SASEGT. V was pared by 8 bases and J by 1 base, with 7 bases of the junction left unmatched. The CDR3 spans 15 residues. CDR3: CASSKNRGNTGELFF. As DNA, the CDR3 is TGTGCCAGCTCGAAAAACAGGGGGAACACCGGGGAGCTGTTTTTT.

The gene calls are TRBV18 and TRBJ2-7, with D perhaps matching TRBD1 or TRBD2 (5 bases each). Trimming pared 0 bases from V and 9 bases from J, leaving 12 bases between. CDR3 length: 13 residues. CDR1 and CDR2 (germline): KGHSH, LQKENI. The CDR3 spells CASSPPGRFGQYF. CDR3 bases: TGTGCCAGCTCACCACCGGGACGGTTTGGGCAGTACTTC. Variable domain in full (rest from reference TRBV18 and TRBJ2-7): NAGVMQNPRHLVRRRGQEARLRCSPMKGHSHVYWYRQLPEEGLKFMVYLQKENIIDESGMPKERFSAEFPKEGPSILRIQQVVRGDSAAYFCASSPPGRFGQYFGPGTRLTVT.

This clonotype appeared a few times. V is TRBV20-1 and J is TRBJ2-7; perhaps TRBD1 as D (6 bases). Trimming took off 6 bases at V and 5 bases at J, with 32 bases between the two ends. The CDR3 extends over 18 amino acids. Per the germline V gene, CDR1 is DFQATT and CDR2 is SNEGSKA (reference sequence). The CDR3 nucleotides read TGCAGTGCCCTACGTTTCACAGGGAAATCGACGAGAACTCACGAGCAGTACTTC. Translating it yields CSALRFTGKSTRTHEQYF.

This clonotype was counted between two and nine times. This chain uses TRBV7-3 with TRBJ2-1; the D is unclear. V was cut by 1 base and J by 7 bases, with 8 bases left in between. The germline gives CDR1 SGHTA, CDR2 FQGTGA. The CDR3 is 13 amino acids. The CDR3 DNA reads as TGTGCCAGCAGCTTAATGCTGGCTAATGAGCAGTTCTTC. Amino acids: CASSLMLANEQFF.

This clonotype is termed large. The V call is TRBV20-1, the J call TRBJ2-7; maybe TRBD2 (5 bases). Germline loops: CDR1 DFQATT, CDR2 SNEGSKA (reference sequence). This CDR3 is built from 14 residues. V lost 3 bases, J lost 6 bases, and 18 bases lay in between. CDR3 protein: CSARSRLREGEQYF. The CDR3 DNA reads as TGCAGTGCTAGGTCTCGGTTACGCGAGGGCGAGCAGTACTTC.

This clonotype was seen only a few times. The chain links TRBV6-2 or TRBV6-3 to TRBJ1-2; D ambiguous. The CDR3 consists of 14 residues. V lost 6 bases, J lost 8 bases, and 19 bases lay in between. Germline CDR1 reads MNHEY; CDR2 reads SVGEGT. The DNA for the CDR3 is TGTGCCAGCAGCCCCCCGGGTTCCTCCCGGGGCTACACCTTC. Amino acid sequence: CASSPPGSSRGYTF.